The 21 T cell receptor beta chains below all came from one sample that was sequenced in a study of CD8 T cells in Susac syndrome. It was with random hexamers that about 0.45 to 1 ug RNA was reverse transcribed. MiXCR, applied by TCRdb to the immunoSEQ multiplex PCR reads, yields one record per CDR3 protein. Altogether 200,000 to 300,000 distinct CDR3 sequences are present, roughly 95% being singletons, with the ten largest covering less than 0.11%. Specimen: CD4+ T cells from PBMCs. These receptors came from a human donor with Susac syndrome.

CDR3 DNA sequence: TGTGCCAGCAGCCAAGAGGACAAAACCTACGAGCAGTACTTC. Protein: CASSQEDKTYEQYF. The chain links TRBV3-1 to TRBJ2-7; D is possibly TRBD1 (5 bases). The V end lost 0 bases, the J end lost 2 bases, and 8 bases lay between the germline ends. Germline V gene data show CDR1 as LGHDT and CDR2 as YNNKEL (reference sequence). CDR3 length: 14 amino acids.

The chain employs TRBV20-1 and TRBJ2-4, with a weak D call TRBD2 (8 bases). Per the germline V gene, CDR1 is DFQATT and CDR2 is SNEGSKA (reference sequence). This CDR3 has 16 residues. Trimming left V 4 bases short and J 8 bases short, with 24 bases between. CDR3 in amino acids: CSATSPRGREVDIQYF. For the CDR3, the DNA is TGCAGTGCTACGTCCCCGAGGGGGCGGGAGGTGGACATTCAGTACTTC.

This clonotype was seen once. The genes are TRBV5-1 and TRBJ2-6, with D perhaps TRBD2 (5 bases). This CDR3 has 15 residues. The V end lost 6 bases, the J end lost 2 bases, and 12 bases lay between the germline ends. Per the germline V gene, CDR1 is SGHRS and CDR2 is YFSETQ. The CDR3: CASNEGTPGANVLTF. CDR3 bases: TGCGCCAGCAATGAGGGAACTCCTGGGGCCAACGTCCTGACTTTC. The whole variable domain, remainder taken from reference TRBV5-1 and TRBJ2-6, is KAGVTQTPRYLIKTRGQQVTLSCSPISGHRSVSWYQQTPGQGLQFLFEYFSETQRNKGNFPGRFSGRQFSNSRSEMNVSTLELGDSALYLCASNEGTPGANVLTFGAGSRLTVL.

The chain carries TRBV20-1 and TRBJ1-4; no definite D call. This CDR3 is 13 amino acids long. V was shortened by 0 bases and J by 10 bases, with 12 bases between the two germline ends. From germline, CDR1 is DFQATT and CDR2 SNEGSKA (reference sequence). The chain's CDR3 is CSARDDGAGKLFF. The CDR3 DNA reads as TGCAGTGCTAGAGATGACGGAGCCGGAAAACTGTTTTTT.

The chain is built from TRBV4-2 and TRBJ1-2, with no clear D. The V and J ends lost 1 base and 5 bases respectively, with 14 bases between them. CDR1 is LGHNA, CDR2 YNFKEQ, per germline. There are 15 residues in the CDR3. CDR3 sequence reads: CASSQGEGVWYGYTF. The CDR3 DNA follows: TGTGCCAGCAGCCAAGGGGAAGGCGTTTGGTATGGCTACACCTTC.

The chain joins TRBV13 to TRBJ2-7, with D maybe TRBD2 (6 bases). Germline loops: CDR1 PRHDT, CDR2 FYEKMQ (reference sequence). The length of the CDR3 is 15 residues. V lost 1 base to trimming and J lost 3 bases, with 13 bases between them. The CDR3 sequence: CASSLAGLPGYEQYF. For the CDR3, the DNA is TGTGCCAGCAGCTTAGCGGGACTTCCGGGCTACGAGCAGTACTTC.

The J gene is TRBJ2-2, the V gene TRBV7-8; 8 bases map to TRBD2. Germline CDR1 and CDR2: SGHVS and FQNEAQ. J was trimmed by 1 base and V by 2 bases; bases with no gene match: 9. The CDR3 is made up of 18 amino acids. CDR3 nucleotide sequence: TGTGCCAGCAGCTTAAGACCTGGACTAGCAGTGAACACCGGGGAGCTGTTTTTT. Translating gives CASSLRPGLAVNTGELFF.

V usage is TRBV20-1 and J usage is TRBJ2-1; perhaps TRBD2 as D (6 bases). This CDR3 has 14 residues. The ends were cut back, 1 base at V and 5 bases at J, with 12 bases in the middle. The V gene's germline CDR1 is DFQATT and CDR2 SNEGSKA (reference sequence). The CDR3 DNA is TGCAGTGCTAGAGTCTTAGGACTAAACAATGAGCAGTTCTTC. This translates into CSARVLGLNNEQFF.

This chain connects TRBV27 to TRBJ2-5; D may be TRBD1 or TRBD2 (5 bases each). Trimming took 6 bases from V and 1 from J, leaving 12 bases between them. Germline lookup yields CDR1 MNHEY and CDR2 SMNVEV (reference sequence). The CDR3 is 14 amino acids. The DNA of the CDR3 is TGTGCCAGCAGCCGCCCGGGACCCCAAGAGACCCAGTACTTC. It translates to CASSRPGPQETQYF.

The chain carries TRBV4-1 and TRBJ1-4; tentatively, D is TRBD1 (6 bases). The CDR3 length is 13 residues. With 3 bases removed from V and 5 bases from J, the gap between germline ends came to 7 bases. Looked up from germline, CDR1 is MGHRA and CDR2 is YSYEKL. The CDR3 sequence is CASSHRGNEKLFF. In DNA form, the CDR3 reads TGCGCCAGCAGCCATAGGGGGAATGAAAAACTGTTTTTT.

The J gene is TRBJ2-2, the V gene TRBV24-1; 8 nucleotides match TRBD1. The CDR3 runs to 16 residues. Germline CDR1 and CDR2: KGHDR and SFDVKD. J lost 0 bases, V lost 6 bases, and 5 bases had no gene match. CDR3 amino acids: CATSNLQGANTGELFF. The DNA of the CDR3 is TGTGCCACCAGTAATCTACAGGGGGCGAACACCGGGGAGCTGTTTTTT.

This sequence joins TRBV12-3 or TRBV12-4 and TRBJ2-7; 11 bases align to TRBD2. The CDR3 is 15 residues long. V shed 7 bases, J shed 3 bases, and the junction held 8 bases outside the gene matches. The DNA for the CDR3 is TGTGCCAGCACGCCCCAGACTAGCGGGAACTACGAGCAGTACTTC. Its translation is CASTPQTSGNYEQYF.

The DNA of the CDR3 is TGCGCCAGCGGGCACCTGAACACTGAAGCTTTCTTT. Encoded protein: CASGHLNTEAFF. V gene TRBV4-1 combines with J gene TRBJ1-1; D gene ambiguous. The V and J ends lost 8 bases and 0 bases respectively, with 7 bases between them. CDR1 and CDR2 from the germline V gene are MGHRA and YSYEKL. The CDR3 has 12 residues.

The V gene is TRBV7-8, the J gene TRBJ2-7, with 8 bases lining up with TRBD1. V lost 3 bases, J lost 6 bases, and 10 bases stayed unmatched. Germline V CDR1 and CDR2: SGHVS, FQNEAQ. This CDR3 is 15 amino acids long. DNA for the CDR3: TGTGCCAGCAGCTTCCGACAGGGGTCGTGGGCCGAGCAGTACTTC. Translated, it gives CASSFRQGSWAEQYF.

V and J are TRBV7-9 and TRBJ1-2, with a weak D call TRBD1 (5 bases). Deletions cut 1 base from V and 0 bases from J, with 9 bases between. The CDR3 spans 15 residues. From germline, CDR1 is SEHNR and CDR2 FQNEAQ (reference sequence). The CDR3 region is CASSLVGGANYGYTF. CDR3 DNA: TGTGCCAGCAGCTTAGTTGGAGGGGCTAACTATGGCTACACCTTC.

V gene TRBV23-1 combines with J gene TRBJ1-4, with TRBD1 matching over 8 bases. TRBV23-1 carries the ORF label, with uncertain function. The ends lost 6 bases at V and 7 bases at J; junction bases unmatched: 10. This CDR3 region has 15 residues. The CDR3 DNA sequence: TGCGCCAGCAGCCAACACGGACAGGGATGTGAAAAACTGTTTTTT. Translated, it gives CASSQHGQGCEKLFF.

The chain links TRBV5-1 to TRBJ2-7, with D possibly being TRBD1 (6 bases). The V gene lost 1 base and the J gene lost 3 bases, with 11 bases spanning the gap. This CDR3 has 14 amino acids. Germline V CDR1 and CDR2: SGHRS, YFSETQ. The DNA for the CDR3 is TGCGCCAGCAGCTTGAGTGGACAGTACTACGAGCAGTACTTC. Protein: CASSLSGQYYEQYF.

The chain has TRBV3-1 and TRBJ1-1; 7 bases match TRBD1. Germline CDR1 reads LGHDT; CDR2 reads YNNKEL (reference sequence). The CDR3 consists of 15 residues. Losses at the gene ends were 4 bases for V and 10 bases for J; bases not matched to a gene: 15. CDR3 sequence (DNA): TGTGCCAGCAGCCGACGGACAGGAGACCTTTCGGGAGCTTTCTTT. This gives the protein CASSRRTGDLSGAFF.

The V gene is TRBV3-1, the J gene TRBJ2-3; D may be TRBD2 (6 bases). The CDR3 runs 15 residues. CDR1 and CDR2 from the germline V gene are LGHDT and YNNKEL (reference sequence). Trimming cost V 2 bases and J 0 bases, with 9 bases left between them. For the CDR3, the DNA is TGTGCCAGCAGCCAATTTAGCGGAAGCACAGATACGCAGTATTTT. It is translated as CASSQFSGSTDTQYF.

This rearrangement joins TRBV20-1 to TRBJ2-1, with D unclear. The V end was cut by 6 bases, the J end by 6 bases, with 9 bases between. The CDR3 sequence is 11 residues long. Germline V gene lookup returns CDR1 DFQATT and CDR2 SNEGSKA (reference sequence). CDR3 protein: CSAVAPNEQFF. The CDR3 nucleotides read TGCAGTGCCGTAGCCCCCAATGAGCAGTTCTTC.

The rearrangement links TRBV24-1 to TRBJ2-5, with 8 bases lining up with TRBD1. With V trimmed by 5 bases and J by 2 bases, 6 bases remained unmatched. The CDR3 sequence is 15 residues long. The germline V gene has CDR1 KGHDR and CDR2 SFDVKD. The CDR3 coding sequence is TGTGCCACCAGTGGCCTGGGGACAGGACAAGAGACCCAGTACTTC. Its protein is CATSGLGTGQETQYF.